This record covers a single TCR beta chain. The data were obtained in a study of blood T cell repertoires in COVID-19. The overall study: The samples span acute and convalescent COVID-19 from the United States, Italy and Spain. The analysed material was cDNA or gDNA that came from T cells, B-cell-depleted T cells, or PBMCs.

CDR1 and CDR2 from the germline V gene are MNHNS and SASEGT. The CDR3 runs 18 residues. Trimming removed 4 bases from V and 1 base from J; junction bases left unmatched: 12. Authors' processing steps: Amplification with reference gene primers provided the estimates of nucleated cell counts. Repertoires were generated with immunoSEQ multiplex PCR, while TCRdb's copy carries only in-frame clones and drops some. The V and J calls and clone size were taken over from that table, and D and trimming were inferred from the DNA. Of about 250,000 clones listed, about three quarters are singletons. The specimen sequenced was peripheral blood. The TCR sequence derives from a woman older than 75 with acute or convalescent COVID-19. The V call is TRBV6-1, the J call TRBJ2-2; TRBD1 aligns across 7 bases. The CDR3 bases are TGTGCCAGCAGTGCGGTATTAGCCGGGACAGTGAACACCGGGGAGCTGTTTTTT. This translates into CASSAVLAGTVNTGELFF.